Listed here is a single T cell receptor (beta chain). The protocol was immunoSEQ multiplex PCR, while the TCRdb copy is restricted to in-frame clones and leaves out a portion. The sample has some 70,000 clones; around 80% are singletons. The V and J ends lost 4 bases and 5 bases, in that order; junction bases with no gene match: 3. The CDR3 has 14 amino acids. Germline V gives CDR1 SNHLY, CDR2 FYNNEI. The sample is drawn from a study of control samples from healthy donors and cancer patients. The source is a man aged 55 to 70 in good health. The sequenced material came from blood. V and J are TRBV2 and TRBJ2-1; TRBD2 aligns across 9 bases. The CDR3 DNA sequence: TGTGCCAGCAGTGCTAGCGGGGTTAACAATGAGCAGTTCTTC. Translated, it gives CASSASGVNNEQFF. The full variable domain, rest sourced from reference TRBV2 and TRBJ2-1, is EPEVTQTPSHQVTQMGQEVILRCVPISNHLYFYWYRQILGQKVEFLVSFYNNEISEKSEIFDDQFSVERPDGSNFTLKIRSTKLEDSAMYFCASSASGVNNEQFFGPGTRLTVL.